The 28 T cell receptor beta chains presented below share a single source sample, sequenced in a study of blood T cells in healthy people across ages. With a J-beta primer mix and a sample-barcoded 5' primer, a second PCR ran about 7 to 12 cycles. A single record per CDR3 protein comes from TCRdb applying MiXCR to the 5' RACE reads. The sample lists around 400,000 distinct CDR3 sequences; approximately 47% were seen once. Sample: blood. The receptors come from a man between 60 and 75 years old in good health.

This clonotype was recorded only once. CDR3 protein: CASSFGAADTQYF. CDR3 in DNA: TGTGCCAGCAGCTTCGGGGCTGCAGATACGCAGTATTTT. This rearrangement joins TRBV11-2 to TRBJ2-3, with D tentatively TRBD1 or TRBD2 (5 bases each). Germline V gives CDR1 SGHAT, CDR2 FQNNGV. Deletions cut 3 bases from V and 4 bases from J, with 8 bases between. The CDR3 has 13 residues.

In regard to this clonotype: Germline is not matched at one junction end, which may reflect a read error. The V call is TRBV11-3, the J call TRBJ2-1; D gene unclear. The CDR3 has 13 amino acids. CDR1 is SGHNT, CDR2 YENEEA, per germline. The CDR3 spells CASSPGRYNGQFF. The CDR3 nucleotides read TGTGCCAGCAGCCCCGGACGCTACAATGGGCAGTTCTTC.

This clonotype was recorded many times. This chain joins TRBV5-6 and TRBJ2-5, with D tentatively TRBD2 (6 bases). Trimming cost V 4 bases and J 5 bases, with 12 bases left between them. Germline values: CDR1 SGHDT, CDR2 YYEEEE. The CDR3 spans 13 residues. The CDR3 reads CASSAGSSETQYF. DNA for the CDR3: TGTGCCAGCAGCGCCGGGAGCAGTGAGACCCAGTACTTC.

This clonotype was observed once. Its ends do not fully match the called genes, so a read error is possible. The V gene is TRBV29-1, the J gene TRBJ1-1; D might be TRBD1 (5 bases). The germline V gene has CDR1 SQVTM and CDR2 ANQGSEA. The CDR3 runs to 15 residues. CDR3 nucleotide sequence: TGCAGCGTTAAAGAAGGGAGCAGGGTTGTGGCTGAAGCTTTCTTT. Translation: CSVKEGSRVVAEAFF. Full variable domain (outside the CDR3, taken from reference TRBV29-1 and TRBJ1-1): SAVISQKPSRDICQRGTSLTIQCQVDSQVTMMFWYRQQPGQSLTLIATANQGSEATYESGFVIDKFPISRPNLTFSTLTVSNMSPEDSSIYLCSVKEGSRVVAEAFFGQGTRLTVV.

CDR3: CASSLGTGIRNGELFF. CDR3 bases: TGTGCCAGCAGCTTAGGGACAGGGATAAGGAACGGGGAGCTGTTTTTT. The chain carries TRBV7-9 and TRBJ2-2; 8 bases align to TRBD1. J gave up 7 bases and V 1 base, and 8 bases lay outside the gene matches. CDR1 and CDR2 (germline): SEHNR, FQNEAQ (reference sequence). This CDR3 has 16 residues.

V gene TRBV6-5 combines with J gene TRBJ2-2, with TRBD2 matching 7 bases. This CDR3 is 15 amino acids long. V was clipped by 6 bases and J by 5 bases; unmatched bases: 9. Germline V gene sequence: CDR1 MNHEY, CDR2 SVGAGI. Written as DNA, the CDR3 is TGTGCCAGCAGCATCGGACTAGTAAGAACCGGGGAGCTGTTTTTT. As protein: CASSIGLVRTGELFF.

This clonotype was detected many times. The chain uses TRBV7-9 and TRBJ2-5; the D gene is possibly TRBD2 (6 bases). V was shortened by 5 bases and J by 4 bases, with 11 bases between the two germline ends. This CDR3 is 13 amino acids long. Germline-derived CDR1 and CDR2 are SEHNR and FQNEAQ (reference sequence). The CDR3 sequence is CASSTRGRETQYF. CDR3 nucleotide sequence: TGTGCCAGCAGCACCCGGGGGAGAGAGACCCAGTACTTC.

This clonotype came up many times. This chain connects TRBV7-9 to TRBJ2-1; 11 bases map to TRBD2. V lost 3 bases, J lost 6 bases, and 4 bases stayed unmatched. Germline CDR1 and CDR2: SEHNR and FQNEAQ (reference sequence). The CDR3 has 15 amino acids. For the CDR3, the DNA is TGTGCCAGCAGCTTCGCGACTAGCGGGGTCAATGAGCAGTTCTTC. This sequence encodes CASSFATSGVNEQFF.

This clonotype was detected a few times. This chain links TRBV4-3 with TRBJ2-1; 10 positions agree with TRBD2. The CDR3 is made up of 17 amino acids. J lost 7 bases, V lost 0 bases, and 9 bases had no gene match. Germline V gene lookup returns CDR1 LGHNA and CDR2 YSLEER. CDR3 nucleotide sequence: TGCGCCAGCAGCCAAGAAGGACTAGCGGAGTTCCAGAATGAGCAGTTCTTC. It is translated as CASSQEGLAEFQNEQFF.

The chain links TRBV6-6 to TRBJ2-3, with a weak D call TRBD2 (6 bases). The CDR3 spans 12 residues. CDR1 and CDR2 from the germline V gene are MNHNY and SVGAGI (reference sequence). V was trimmed by 8 bases and J by 2 bases, leaving 8 bases between them. CDR3 DNA sequence: TGTGCCAGCGGGGGGACCACAGATACGCAGTATTTT. Translating it yields CASGGTTDTQYF.

This chain connects TRBV29-1 to TRBJ2-1; 9 bases fit TRBD1. The CDR3 is 14 residues long. Germline V gene data show CDR1 as SQVTM and CDR2 as ANQGSEA. The junction had 8 bases not matched to a gene; V was cut back by 5 bases and J by 6 bases. This CDR3 is CSVSRTGDPNEQFF. CDR3 DNA: TGCAGCGTTTCCAGGACAGGGGACCCCAATGAGCAGTTCTTC.

This clonotype was counted only a few times. The chain recombines TRBV13 with TRBJ2-1; D gene ambiguous. Between the trimmed V and J ends, which lost 0 bases and 9 bases, there was a span of 12 bases. CDR1 is PRHDT, CDR2 FYEKMQ, per germline (reference sequence). The CDR3 loop spans 14 amino acids. The CDR3 DNA reads as TGTGCCAGCAGCTTAGGCGGGCCCCGCGGTGAGCAGTTCTTC. It translates to CASSLGGPRGEQFF.

This rearrangement joins TRBV10-2 to TRBJ2-4; D is possibly TRBD1 (6 bases). V shed 2 bases and J shed 13 bases, with 21 bases lying between them. The V gene's germline CDR1 is WSHSY and CDR2 SAAADI. The CDR3 runs 15 residues. The CDR3 DNA follows: TGCGCCAGCAGTGAGGAGGGGGTGTTGGTTGGGGTGCAGTACTTC. It encodes CASSEEGVLVGVQYF.

V usage is TRBV10-3 and J usage is TRBJ1-4, with a tentative D call TRBD1 (6 bases). In germline, CDR1 is ENHRY, CDR2 SYGVKD. The CDR3 extends over 13 amino acids. Trimming cost V 8 bases and J 5 bases, with 12 bases left between them. CDR3 sequence (DNA): TGTGCCATCGGCGGGGACACCAATGAAAAACTGTTTTTT. It codes for CAIGGDTNEKLFF.

This clonotype showed up just a few times. This chain uses TRBV20-1 with TRBJ1-2; unclear D gene. CDR1 and CDR2 from the germline V gene are DFQATT and SNEGSKA (reference sequence). Trimming left V 5 bases short and J 0 bases short, with 10 bases between. This CDR3 spans 13 amino acids. The CDR3 here is CSAAEGSNYGYTF. CDR3 in DNA: TGCAGTGCTGCGGAGGGATCTAACTATGGCTACACCTTC.

In its sample, this clonotype was seen once. This chain joins TRBV7-2 and TRBJ1-1; perhaps TRBD1 as D (5 bases). The V end lost 5 bases, the J end lost 10 bases, and 17 bases lay between the germline ends. The CDR3 covers 13 residues. Germline CDR1 SGHTA, CDR2 FQGNSA. In DNA form, the CDR3 reads TGTGCCAGCAGCCAACCGTTCCTGGGGGGAGCTTTCTTT. The encoded protein is CASSQPFLGGAFF.

This sequence joins TRBV20-1 and TRBJ2-7; D is possibly TRBD1 or TRBD2 (5 bases each). The germline gives CDR1 DFQATT, CDR2 SNEGSKA (reference sequence). The CDR3 consists of 13 residues. Trimming pared 0 bases from V and 6 bases from J, leaving 12 bases between. CDR3 sequence: CSARDGTGPEQYF. CDR3 DNA sequence: TGCAGTGCTAGAGATGGGACCGGCCCCGAGCAGTACTTC.

Concerning this clonotype itself: Germline and junction disagree at one end, which may indicate a read error. V usage is TRBV20-1 and J usage is TRBJ2-1; 9 bases are shared with TRBD1. Per germline, CDR1 DFQATT and CDR2 SNEGSKA (reference sequence). The CDR3 has 12 amino acids. CDR3 nucleotides: TGCAGTACTAGACAGGGGGGCAATGAGCAGTTCTTC. Amino acids: CSTRQGGNEQFF.

This clonotype was observed a few times. The CDR3 is CSVSGTTSLQYF. The CDR3 bases are TGCAGCGTTTCAGGGACTACCTCGTTGCAGTATTTT. The chain combines TRBV29-1 with TRBJ2-3; 7 nucleotides match TRBD2. The CDR3 has 12 residues. V lost 5 bases to trimming and J lost 11 bases; unmatched junction nucleotides: 10. Germline assignment: CDR1 SQVTM and CDR2 ANQGSEA.

About this clonotype: With a much larger clone just one base away, this may be a read error. The rearrangement joins TRBV3-1 to TRBJ2-1, with 9 positions matching TRBD2. Per germline, CDR1 LGHDT and CDR2 YNNKEL (reference sequence). The trim removed 0 bases at V and 3 bases at J, leaving 9 bases unmatched. The CDR3 is made up of 18 amino acids. CDR3 in amino acids: CASSQDRGSGSLYNEQFF. The CDR3 region has the DNA TGTGCCAGCAGCCAAGATAGGGGTAGCGGGAGCCTCTACAATGAGCAGTTCTTC.

The chain links TRBV5-5 to TRBJ1-1, with TRBD1 identical over 9 bases. The CDR3 runs 18 residues. CDR1 SGHKS and CDR2 YYEKEE come from the germline V gene (reference sequence). The V and J ends lost 4 bases and 0 bases, in that order; junction bases with no gene match: 13. CDR3 in DNA: TGTGCCAGCAGCCGCACCTTCCGGGACAGGGTTGTGAACACTGAAGCTTTCTTT. Translating gives CASSRTFRDRVVNTEAFF.

This CDR3 is CASSEFSRGPWLNEKLFF. The DNA of the CDR3 is TGTGCCAGCAGTGAATTCAGCAGGGGGCCTTGGCTTAATGAAAAACTGTTTTTT. The V and J genes are TRBV25-1 and TRBJ1-4; 8 bases line up with TRBD1. Germline V gene lookup returns CDR1 MGHDK and CDR2 SYGVNS. With V trimmed by 1 base and J by 4 bases, 11 bases remained unmatched. This CDR3 spans 18 amino acids.

The rearrangement links TRBV7-2 to TRBJ1-1, with 7 positions matching TRBD1. Germline assignment: CDR1 SGHTA and CDR2 FQGNSA. The CDR3 is 19 amino acids. Trimming took 3 bases from V and 1 from J; bases not matched to a gene: 17. CDR3 in DNA: TGTGCCAGCAGCTTCGCGCCCCCGCGGACAGGATGGGGGAACACTGAAGCTTTCTTT. Its translation: CASSFAPPRTGWGNTEAFF.

Comments on this clonotype: A read error may produce the germline difference seen at one junction end. The gene calls are TRBV20-1 and TRBJ2-3; 12 bases are shared with TRBD2. The CDR3 is made up of 14 amino acids. CDR1 and CDR2 (germline): DFQATT, SNEGSKA (reference sequence). The CDR3 protein is CSAASGRGTDTQYF. Written as DNA, the CDR3 is TGCAGTGCCGCTAGCGGGAGGGGCACGGATACGCAGTATTTT.

This clonotype came up a few times. The chain couples TRBV20-1 to TRBJ2-5; the D gene is possibly TRBD2 (7 bases). CDR1 and CDR2 from the germline V gene are DFQATT and SNEGSKA (reference sequence). The CDR3 sequence is 15 residues long. V was shortened by 5 bases and J by 2 bases, with 18 bases between the two germline ends. The CDR3 sequence: CSALPGSGTQETQYF. In DNA, the CDR3 is TGCAGTGCTCTCCCCGGGAGCGGGACACAAGAGACCCAGTACTTC.

This clonotype came up once. The V call is TRBV6-5, the J call TRBJ2-6, with D uncertain. Trimming removed 0 bases at V and 1 base at J, with 10 bases between. Germline V gives CDR1 MNHEY, CDR2 SVGAGI. This CDR3 comprises 17 residues. CDR3 sequence: CASSYSRWMSGANVLTF. DNA of the CDR3: TGTGCCAGCAGTTACTCGAGGTGGATGTCTGGGGCCAACGTCCTGACTTTC.

This clonotype was picked up a small number of times. The V and J genes are TRBV4-3 and TRBJ2-5; D is ambiguous. The CDR3 spans 13 residues. V lost 1 base to trimming and J lost 8 bases, with 11 bases between them. Germline assignment: CDR1 LGHNA and CDR2 YSLEER. CDR3 nucleotide sequence: TGCGCCAGCAGCCAAGGCCTTGGTCCTACCCAGTACTTC. This gives the protein CASSQGLGPTQYF.

The chain joins TRBV7-9 to TRBJ2-7; tentatively, D is TRBD1 (5 bases). The CDR3 length is 14 residues. With 5 bases removed from V and 3 bases from J, the gap between germline ends came to 14 bases. Germline V lookup: CDR1 SEHNR, CDR2 FQNEAQ (reference sequence). CDR3 bases: TGTGCCAGCAGCCCCGCCCGAGACAGCTACGAGCAGTACTTC. It encodes CASSPARDSYEQYF.